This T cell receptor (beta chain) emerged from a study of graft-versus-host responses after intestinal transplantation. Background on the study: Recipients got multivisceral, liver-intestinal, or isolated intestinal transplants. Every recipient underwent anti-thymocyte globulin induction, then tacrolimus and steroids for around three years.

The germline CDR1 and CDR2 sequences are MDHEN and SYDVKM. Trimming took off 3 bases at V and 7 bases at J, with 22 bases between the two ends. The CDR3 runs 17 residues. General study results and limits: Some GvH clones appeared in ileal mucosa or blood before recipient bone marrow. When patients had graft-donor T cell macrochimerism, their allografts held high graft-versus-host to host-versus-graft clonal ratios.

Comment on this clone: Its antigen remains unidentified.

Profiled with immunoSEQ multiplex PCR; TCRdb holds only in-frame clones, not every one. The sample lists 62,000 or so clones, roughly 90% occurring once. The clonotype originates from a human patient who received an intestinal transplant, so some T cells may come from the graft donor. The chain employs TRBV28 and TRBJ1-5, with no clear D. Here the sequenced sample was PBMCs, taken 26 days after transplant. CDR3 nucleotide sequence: TGTGCCAGCAGTTTCGGGTGGGGAGGCCCCAATCTGCAGCCCCAGCATTTT. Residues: CASSFGWGGPNLQPQHF. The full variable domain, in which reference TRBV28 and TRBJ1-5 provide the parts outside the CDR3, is DVKVTQSSRYLVKRTGEKVFLECVQDMDHENMFWYRQDPGLGLRLIYFSYDVKMKEKGDIPEGYSVSREKKERFSLILESASTNQTSMYLCASSFGWGGPNLQPQHFGDGTRLSIL.